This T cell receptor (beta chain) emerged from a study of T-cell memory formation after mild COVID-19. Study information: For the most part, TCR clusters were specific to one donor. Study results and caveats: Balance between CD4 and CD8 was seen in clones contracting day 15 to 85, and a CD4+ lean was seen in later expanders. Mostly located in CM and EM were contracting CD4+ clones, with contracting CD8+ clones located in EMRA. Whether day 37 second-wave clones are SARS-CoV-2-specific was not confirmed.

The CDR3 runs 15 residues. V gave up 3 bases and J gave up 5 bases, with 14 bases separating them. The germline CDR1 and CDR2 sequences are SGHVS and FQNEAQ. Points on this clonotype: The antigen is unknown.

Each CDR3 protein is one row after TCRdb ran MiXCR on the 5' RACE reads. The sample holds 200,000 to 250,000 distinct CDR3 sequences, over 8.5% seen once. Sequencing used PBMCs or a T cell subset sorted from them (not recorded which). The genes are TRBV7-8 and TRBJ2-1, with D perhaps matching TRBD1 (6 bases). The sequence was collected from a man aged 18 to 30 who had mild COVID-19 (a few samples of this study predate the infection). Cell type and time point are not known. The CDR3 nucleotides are TGTGCCAGCAGCTTTGGACAGACCCGGGACAATGAGCAGTTCTTC. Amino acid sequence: CASSFGQTRDNEQFF. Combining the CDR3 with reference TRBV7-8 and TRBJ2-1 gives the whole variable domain GAGVSQSPRYKVAKRGQDVALRCDPISGHVSLFWYQQALGQGPEFLTYFQNEAQLDKSGLPSDRFFAERPEGSVSTLKIQRTQQEDSAVYLCASSFGQTRDNEQFFGPGTRLTVL.